This TCR beta chain was recorded in a study of shared clonotypes between healthy human individuals. Negatively enriched CD4+ T cells were divided by CD45RA into naive and memory. The germline V and J ends were trimmed by 2 bases and 0 bases, with 8 bases remaining between them. Germline V gene lookup returns CDR1 MNHNS and CDR2 SASEGT. This CDR3 contains 16 residues. Details on this clone: The antigen is not known.

Some 30,000 T cell genomes, or 200 to 250 ng DNA, went into the sorted-subset replicate PCRs. Clones were read by immunoSEQ multiplex PCR, and TCRdb kept only the in-frame ones, dropping some. In the table there are 850,000 to 1,200,000 clones, approximately 72% of which are singletons. Study findings and constraints: It was the non-shared clonotypes that had lower generation probabilities than clonotypes shared by all four donors.

This sequence was found in a man younger than 35 in good health. The sequenced sample consisted of memory CD4+ T cells sorted from blood. This sample's subset: CD45RA-negative fraction. This chain uses TRBV6-1 with TRBJ1-6; D gene uncertain. CDR3 protein: CASSEIEISYNSPLHF. CDR3 nucleotide sequence: TGTGCCAGCAGTGAAATCGAGATCTCCTATAATTCACCCCTCCACTTT.